This T cell receptor (beta chain) comes out of a study of blood T cell repertoires in COVID-19 (dated by TCRdb to the early 2020s). Regarding the study in general: Collaborator samples came from the United States, Italy and Spain and covered acute and convalescent phases of COVID-19. The repertoires were released in a freely available public database meant as a resource for research on the immune response to SARS-CoV-2. Subjects who had been exposed to COVID-19, were actively infected with it, or had recovered from it provided the deeply sampled blood TCRbeta repertoires that made up the dataset. The material from the prospective study consisted of cDNA or gDNA derived from T cells, B-cell-depleted T cells, or PBMCs. A de-identified subject ID, COVID-19 status, age in years and sex were almost always included in the sample metadata. Where available, HLA class I and class II types were obtained from metadata supplied by the sample provider rather than from assay-based typing. The samples were drawn from the first 160 participants of the ongoing ImmuneRACE study and from some 1,300 subjects provided by 6 global collaborators. Findings and caveats that apply to the study as a whole: The quantity of clinical and demographic metadata differed by source and by participant and was supplied without curation.

In Seattle, one collaborating source enrolled patients while the infection was active and tracked those patients longitudinally over the course of disease. Collaborating institutions collected whole blood in K2EDTA tubes following their own protocols. Collaborator samples were shipped for TCRbeta analysis as frozen whole blood, isolated PBMCs, or DNA extracted from either sample type. According to the germline V gene (reference sequence), CDR1 reads GTSNPN and CDR2 reads SVGIG. Taken from cysteine to phenylalanine, the CDR3 has 12 residues. Kept here is only the CDR3 DNA, which spans 36 bases and is read in frame from base 1. Trimming takes 8 bases off V and 5 bases off J; junction bases not matched to a gene: 6. TCRbeta CDR3 regions were amplified from genomic DNA using the immunoSEQ Assay, a bias-controlled multiplex PCR. The source study handled its data this way. Nucleated cell counts per sample were estimated from amplification of reference gene primers within the assay. Sequence reads were collapsed and filtered to measure the absolute abundance of every unique TCRbeta CDR3 rearrangement. Productive Simpson clonality was computed per sample as the square root of Simpson's diversity index over productive rearrangements. Entries here come from immuneACCESS through TCRdb and include only in-frame sequences with V and J called. Some clones fail to appear in such tables; in the studies checked, an unresolved V gene covers under half of the shortfall, and the cause of the remainder is unknown. Clone size and the V and J calls come from that table; the DNA yielded D and trimming. Across this sample there are hundreds of thousands of clones, with approximately 90% seen only once. Of the sample, approximately 6% is held by the ten largest clones.

Concerning this clone: No antigen is known for it. It has no much larger one-base neighbor in the sample; base qualities were not kept.

The chain uses TRBV30 and TRBJ2-3; 8 bases in the middle match TRBD1. The sample consisted of peripheral blood. This sequence was found in a woman aged 25 to 39 with COVID-19, enrolled during active disease. The nucleotide sequence reads as follows: TGTGCCCAAAAAACAGGGGGAGATACGCAGTATTTT. It translates as CAQKTGGDTQYF.